This T cell receptor (beta chain) was documented in a study of OX40 agonist ivuxolimab in advanced cancers. Study information: Administration of intravenous ivuxolimab to patients occurred every 2 weeks at 0.01 to 10 mg/kg.

Per germline, CDR1 SGHNT and CDR2 YENEEA. This CDR3 comprises 15 residues. V lost 3 bases and J 0 bases, leaving 12 bases between the germline ends. Researchers took blood at baseline, on cycle 4 day 1, and on cycle 7 day 1. Here immunoSEQ multiplex PCR was the method, and the copy in TCRdb shows in-frame clones only, minus some. The table records approximately 58,000 clones, about 81% of them present only once. The sample in question was CD4+ or CD8+ T cells sorted from blood, obtained in a trial of the OX40 agonist ivuxolimab. The sequence was obtained from an adult with an advanced solid tumor such as melanoma, head and neck, liver or kidney cancer. This chain uses TRBV11-3 with TRBJ2-7, with D possibly TRBD2 on 6 matching bases. CDR3 protein: CASSFRGESSYEQYF. CDR3 nucleotides: TGTGCCAGCAGCTTCCGCGGGGAGAGCTCCTACGAGCAGTACTTC.